The rows below give T cell receptor beta chains drawn from one sample of a study of blood T cell repertoires in COVID-19. This table comes from immunoSEQ multiplex PCR, and its TCRdb copy is limited to in-frame clones, with some not included. The sample contains about 37,000 clones, under 90% of which appear only once. What was sequenced was peripheral blood. Every receptor here comes from a human donor in a cohort sampled during active COVID-19. The conserved cysteine and the conserved F or W are not part of the CDR3 here.

j_gene: TRBJ1-1; v_gene: TRBV27; CDR3aa: ASSLWGTANTEAF
j_gene: TRBJ1-1; v_gene: TRBV9; CDR3aa: ASSVVIGTEAF
j_gene: TRBJ1-1; v_gene: TRBV5-1; CDR3aa: ASSLKQGGNTEAF
j_gene: TRBJ2-7; v_gene: TRBV6-6; CDR3aa: ASRILAGLSYEQY
j_gene: TRBJ2-6; v_gene: TRBV19; CDR3aa: ASSIMGGSSGANVLT
j_gene: TRBJ1-4; v_gene: TRBV6-1; CDR3aa: ASSEAYGNREKLF
j_gene: TRBJ2-5; v_gene: TRBV10-3; CDR3aa: AIRTGETQY
j_gene: TRBJ2-7; v_gene: TRBV7-2; CDR3aa: ASSLAQGHYEQY
j_gene: TRBJ1-2; v_gene: TRBV28; CDR3aa: ASSSPGQGNYGYT
j_gene: TRBJ2-5; v_gene: TRBV5-1; CDR3aa: ASSLGSGAAKETQY
j_gene: TRBJ1-5; v_gene: TRBV30; CDR3aa: AWSVRDDQPQH
j_gene: TRBJ2-1; v_gene: TRBV19; CDR3aa: ASSTTGISEQF
j_gene: TRBJ2-3; v_gene: TRBV21-1; CDR3aa: ASSKQGTSGGATDTQY
j_gene: TRBJ2-7; v_gene: TRBV2; CDR3aa: ASSLDRATRDYEQY
j_gene: TRBJ1-2; v_gene: TRBV6-5; CDR3aa: ASSSRTGNYGYT
j_gene: TRBJ1-5; v_gene: TRBV28; CDR3aa: ASSIQGVGQPQH
j_gene: TRBJ2-7; v_gene: TRBV5-6; CDR3aa: ASSPPGGLSYEQY
j_gene: TRBJ2-7; v_gene: TRBV5-6; CDR3aa: ASSLGGTGAYEQY
j_gene: TRBJ2-5; v_gene: TRBV11-2; CDR3aa: ASSLFLAGGETQY
j_gene: TRBJ1-2; v_gene: TRBV9; CDR3aa: ASSPSDRVYGYT
j_gene: TRBJ2-1; v_gene: TRBV18; CDR3aa: ASSPGQGYYNEQF
j_gene: TRBJ1-5; v_gene: TRBV6-2/TRBV6-3; CDR3aa: ASSPDSTGLNQPQH